These 19 T cell receptor beta chains share one sample of origin, sequenced in a study of blood T cell repertoires in COVID-19. Profiling relied on immunoSEQ multiplex PCR, and the TCRdb table lists in-frame clones only, not all of them. The sample comprises about 100,000 clones, 75% to 90% of which are singletons, and around 10% rests with the top ten. Specimen: peripheral blood. These receptors originate from a man older than 75 with acute or convalescent COVID-19.

The chain links TRBV5-1 to TRBJ1-1, with TRBD1 matching over 7 bases. The CDR3 sequence is 16 residues long. Unmatched junction bases numbered 11, after V lost 5 bases and J lost 1 base. Germline loops: CDR1 SGHRS, CDR2 YFSETQ. CDR3 DNA: TGCGCCAGCAGTTCGTGGGACAGTTCCCCGAACACTGAAGCTTTCTTT. Translation gives CASSSWDSSPNTEAFF.

This chain links TRBV10-3 with TRBJ1-2; tentatively, D is TRBD1 (5 bases). Germline V gene sequence: CDR1 ENHRY, CDR2 SYGVKD. The CDR3 length is 13 residues. V lost 6 bases to trimming and J lost 6 bases, with 14 bases between them. This chain's CDR3 is CAIRKTERDGYTF. CDR3 nucleotides: TGTGCCATCAGGAAGACAGAGAGAGATGGCTACACCTTC.

Turning to this clone: At one of its ends the junction is not consistent with the germline gene, which may arise from a read error. J is TRBJ1-2 and V is TRBV5-6, with D possibly matching TRBD1 (5 bases). Looked up from germline, CDR1 is SGHDT and CDR2 is YYEEEE. The CDR3 runs 14 residues. The CDR3 DNA sequence: TGTGCCAGCAGCTTGTGGGTCGGGCCAGGGCATTCCGGCTTC. Translated, it gives CASSLWVGPGHSGF.

The chain couples TRBV3-1 (or the pseudogene TRBV3-2) to TRBJ1-2, with TRBD1 matching 7 bases. This CDR3 has 15 amino acids. The J segment lost 2 bases and the V segment lost 6 bases, leaving 9 bases of the junction unmatched. Germline V gene lookup returns CDR1 LGHDT and CDR2 YNNKEL (reference sequence). CDR3 bases: TGTGCCAGCAGACCTTGGGACAGCCCGAACTATGGCTACACCTTC. It is translated as CASRPWDSPNYGYTF.

Here the CDR3 DNA reads TGCGCCAGCAGCTTGGGGGTTTTGGGGGGTTCACCCCTCCACTTT. Protein: CASSLGVLGGSPLHF. The chain combines TRBV5-1 with TRBJ1-6; D may be TRBD1 (5 bases). The germline V gene has CDR1 SGHRS and CDR2 YFSETQ. Trimming took off 0 bases at V and 9 bases at J, with 13 bases between the two ends. The CDR3 is made up of 15 amino acids.

This clone was seen once. The rearrangement links TRBV9 to TRBJ2-4; D possibly corresponds to TRBD2 (6 bases). Trimming removed 1 base from V and 6 bases from J, with 11 bases in between. In germline, CDR1 is SGDLS, CDR2 YYNGEE. The CDR3 totals 14 residues. The CDR3 bases are TGTGCCAGCAGCGTACAGTTGGGAGGAAACATTCAGTACTTC. Residues: CASSVQLGGNIQYF.

This chain joins TRBV7-2 and TRBJ1-2; D might be TRBD1 (6 bases). CDR3 length: 16 residues. Germline assignment: CDR1 SGHTA and CDR2 FQGNSA. V was shortened by 1 base and J by 0 bases, with 12 bases between the two germline ends. CDR3 protein: CASSLGGGVPNYGYTF. The CDR3 DNA sequence: TGTGCCAGCAGCTTAGGAGGGGGAGTCCCTAACTATGGCTACACCTTC.

This clone came up once. This chain connects TRBV5-4 to TRBJ2-1; 9 bases align to TRBD2. The CDR3 consists of 16 residues. Germline CDR1 is SGHNT and CDR2 is YYREEE (reference sequence). The V gene end was trimmed by 2 bases and the J gene end by 5 bases; junction bases not matched to a gene: 8. The CDR3 loop is CASSLGKTSGNNEQFF. The DNA of the CDR3 is TGTGCCAGCAGCTTAGGAAAGACTAGCGGCAACAATGAGCAGTTCTTC.

V is TRBV29-1 and J is TRBJ2-2, with 9 bases lining up with TRBD2. Per germline, CDR1 SQVTM and CDR2 ANQGSEA. The V gene end was trimmed by 4 bases and the J gene end by 2 bases; junction bases not matched to a gene: 5. This CDR3 has 15 amino acids. CDR3 protein: CSVGREGRNTGELFF. In DNA form, the CDR3 reads TGCAGCGTTGGGCGGGAGGGGCGTAACACCGGGGAGCTGTTTTTT.

V is TRBV28 and J is TRBJ1-2, with 7 bases fitting TRBD1. The CDR3 is 13 amino acids. J gave up 5 bases and V 8 bases, and 8 bases lay outside the gene matches. The germline gives CDR1 MDHEN, CDR2 SYDVKM. The CDR3 DNA follows: TGTGCCAGCGGACTTTCAGGGGGATATGGCTACACCTTC. Translating it yields CASGLSGGYGYTF.

This chain's CDR3 is CASSPSGTGGRAPLHF. The CDR3, as DNA: TGCGCCAGCAGCCCTTCCGGTACAGGGGGTCGGGCACCCCTCCACTTT. The chain uses TRBV5-1 and TRBJ1-6; 8 bases map to TRBD1. Germline lookup yields CDR1 SGHRS and CDR2 YFSETQ. V shed 4 bases and J 11 bases; nucleotides not matched to a gene: 14. The CDR3 loop spans 16 amino acids.

The CDR3 region is CASSPTDRGTEAFF. The CDR3 coding sequence is TGTGCCAGCAGTCCCACGGACAGGGGTACTGAAGCTTTCTTT. V is TRBV28 and J is TRBJ1-1; 9 bases agree with TRBD1. This CDR3 contains 14 residues. Germline V gene sequence: CDR1 MDHEN, CDR2 SYDVKM. Trimming at V came to 5 bases and at J to 5 bases, leaving 6 bases not matched to a gene.

This sequence joins TRBV7-8 and TRBJ2-1, with 9 bases fitting TRBD2. The CDR3 covers 17 residues. V was pared by 6 bases and J by 7 bases, with 16 bases of the junction left unmatched. Germline values: CDR1 SGHVS, CDR2 FQNEAQ. The CDR3 sequence is CASSLGAGGGLMNEQFF. The CDR3 region has the DNA TGTGCCAGCAGTCTTGGGGCGGGAGGGGGGCTGATGAATGAGCAGTTCTTC.

This chain connects TRBV18 to TRBJ1-1; maybe TRBD1 (5 bases). The germline CDR1 and CDR2 sequences are KGHSH and LQKENI. This CDR3 has 12 residues. V was pared by 5 bases and J by 7 bases, with 11 bases between. CDR3 amino acids: CASSSRDSEAFF. In DNA form, the CDR3 reads TGTGCCAGCTCATCACGAGACAGTGAAGCTTTCTTT.

This clone appeared once. The chain joins TRBV6-1 to TRBJ1-2, with 7 bases identical to TRBD1. Germline V gene sequence: CDR1 MNHNS, CDR2 SASEGT. The CDR3 has 13 amino acids. The ends lost 6 bases at V and 5 bases at J; junction bases unmatched: 6. DNA of the CDR3: TGTGCCAGCAGACCGGGACAGCAATATGGCTACACCTTC. This codes for CASRPGQQYGYTF.

The rearrangement joins TRBV5-1 to TRBJ2-1; tentative D call: TRBD1 (6 bases). CDR3 length: 16 residues. Looked up from germline, CDR1 is SGHRS and CDR2 is YFSETQ. The V end was cut by 4 bases, the J end by 6 bases, with 20 bases between. The CDR3 nucleotides read TGCGCCAGCAGCCCATCAACGGGACACCCTTCCAATGAGCAGTTCTTC. It yields the protein CASSPSTGHPSNEQFF.

The rearrangement joins TRBV6-6 to TRBJ2-7, with TRBD1 matching 9 bases. The V gene end was trimmed by 0 bases and the J gene end by 2 bases; junction bases not matched to a gene: 2. Germline V CDR1 and CDR2: MNHNY, SVGAGI (reference sequence). The CDR3 spans 15 residues. The CDR3 DNA follows: TGTGCCAGCAGTTACTCCGGGACAGGGACCTACGAGCAGTACTTC. Translated: CASSYSGTGTYEQYF.

This clone appeared once. This chain connects TRBV10-1 to TRBJ2-7; 9 positions match TRBD1. The V segment lost 5 bases and the J segment 2 bases; nucleotides outside the gene matches: 7. The CDR3 consists of 15 residues. Germline CDR1 reads WNHNN; CDR2 reads SYGVQD (reference sequence). CDR3 in DNA: TGCGCCAGCAGTCCCGGGGACAGGGCTACCTACGAGCAGTACTTC. This codes for CASSPGDRATYEQYF.

The chain couples TRBV7-6 to TRBJ1-4, with TRBD1 identical over 8 bases. The length of the CDR3 is 15 residues. V lost 5 bases, J lost 3 bases, and 5 bases stayed unmatched. CDR1 and CDR2 from the germline V gene are SGHVS and FNYEAQ. CDR3 sequence: CASSTLTGANEKLFF. CDR3 nucleotide sequence: TGTGCCAGCAGCACGTTGACAGGGGCTAATGAAAAACTGTTTTTT.